One sample yielded the 23 T cell receptor beta chains listed below, sequenced in a study of shared clonotypes between healthy human individuals. The repertoire was sequenced with immunoSEQ multiplex PCR; TCRdb's copy has only in-frame clones and lacks some. Among about 1.1 million clones, 60% to 85% were seen once, and the ten largest hold approximately 0.9%. Sequencing was carried out using memory CD4+ T cells from PBMCs. Subset indicated: CD45RA-negative fraction. These receptor sequences come from a man aged 18 to 35 in good health. Some clones in this sample may be carry-over from other donors' samples.

This chain connects TRBV5-1 to TRBJ1-2; maybe TRBD1 (6 bases). Germline V CDR1 and CDR2: SGHRS, YFSETQ. Deletions cut 4 bases from V and 13 bases from J, with 17 bases between. The CDR3 sequence is 12 residues long. The CDR3 loop reads CASSEYRDRSTF. CDR3 DNA sequence: TGCGCCAGCAGCGAATACAGGGATAGGAGCACCTTC.

The chain links TRBV28 to TRBJ1-5; no definite D call. Germline assignment: CDR1 MDHEN and CDR2 SYDVKM. The V end lost 6 bases, the J end lost 7 bases, and 10 bases lay between the germline ends. The CDR3 covers 12 residues. CDR3 loop: CASSHPLQPQHF. CDR3 DNA sequence: TGTGCCAGCAGCCACCCCCTCCAGCCCCAGCATTTT.

The chain employs TRBV5-1 and TRBJ2-7; maybe TRBD1 (5 bases). V was cut by 6 bases and J by 6 bases, with 19 bases left in between. Germline CDR1 is SGHRS and CDR2 is YFSETQ. The CDR3 loop spans 14 amino acids. The CDR3 region is CASNHQGEGAEQYF. The CDR3, as DNA: TGCGCCAGCAATCACCAGGGTGAAGGAGCCGAGCAGTACTTC.

The V call is TRBV19, the J call TRBJ1-5; 7 nucleotides align to TRBD1. This CDR3 spans 15 amino acids. V gave up 4 bases and J gave up 1 base; unmatched junction bases: 4. Germline assignment: CDR1 LNHDA and CDR2 SQIVND (reference sequence). In DNA form, the CDR3 reads TGTGCCAGTAGTACCATGACAGGGAGCAATCAGCCCCAGCATTTT. Encoded protein: CASSTMTGSNQPQHF.

This clone was seen a handful of times. The rearrangement uses TRBV6-5 and TRBJ2-1, with 12 bases that match TRBD2. Trimming took 8 bases from V and 9 from J; bases not matched to a gene: 8. Looked up from germline, CDR1 is MNHEY and CDR2 is SVGAGI. The CDR3 extends over 14 amino acids. The CDR3 loop is CASQLAGGQGEQFF. CDR3 nucleotides: TGTGCCAGCCAACTAGCGGGAGGCCAGGGTGAGCAGTTCTTC.

With regard to this clone: The same CDR3 is also encoded by other DNA sequences in this sample. The chain is built from TRBV9 and TRBJ2-7, with 9 bases lining up with TRBD2. The CDR3 covers 15 residues. Trimming took 0 bases from V and 4 from J; bases not matched to a gene: 5. Germline lookup yields CDR1 SGDLS and CDR2 YYNGEE. CDR3: CASSVDGGRGYEQYF. The CDR3 DNA follows: TGTGCCAGCAGCGTAGATGGCGGGAGGGGATACGAGCAGTACTTC.

The chain couples TRBV4-1 to TRBJ1-3; D is undetermined. This CDR3 has 14 residues. Deletions cut 4 bases from V and 2 bases from J, with 9 bases between. The germline V gene has CDR1 MGHRA and CDR2 YSYEKL. The CDR3 reads CASSLPGTGNTIYF. The CDR3 DNA follows: TGCGCCAGCAGCCTACCCGGGACTGGAAACACCATATATTTT.

The chain carries TRBV6-1 and TRBJ1-2; 7 bases agree with TRBD1. Trimming at V came to 3 bases and at J to 8 bases, leaving 9 bases not matched to a gene. This CDR3 has 14 residues. Germline CDR1 reads MNHNS; CDR2 reads SASEGT. In DNA form, the CDR3 reads TGTGCCAGCAGTGACCAACAGGGGACCGGAGGCTACACCTTC. Translating it yields CASSDQQGTGGYTF.

V gene TRBV19 combines with J gene TRBJ1-2; the D is unclear. The CDR3 contains 12 residues. CDR1 and CDR2 from the germline V gene are LNHDA and SQIVND (reference sequence). V shed 3 bases and J shed 5 bases, with 7 bases lying between them. CDR3 in amino acids: CASSMTEYGYTF. The CDR3 coding sequence is TGTGCCAGTAGTATGACGGAGTATGGCTACACCTTC.

This clone occurred a few times. The chain carries TRBV6-1 and TRBJ2-7; the match to TRBD1 covers 9 bases. The germline V gene has CDR1 MNHNS and CDR2 SASEGT. J gave up 6 bases and V 4 bases, and 10 bases lay outside the gene matches. The CDR3 spans 15 residues. The CDR3 DNA is TGTGCCAGCAGTGCAACCGGGACAGGGTTTGGCGAGCAGTACTTC. Translation gives CASSATGTGFGEQYF.

The V and J genes are TRBV4-2 and TRBJ2-7; 9 bases fit TRBD2. Germline V gene lookup returns CDR1 LGHNA and CDR2 YNFKEQ. The junction had 16 bases not matched to a gene; V was cut back by 0 bases and J by 4 bases. The CDR3 has 19 residues. CDR3 in DNA: TGTGCCAGCAGCCAAGATCTGGAGGCGGGAGGGCCACTAACGTACGAGCAGTACTTC. Its protein is CASSQDLEAGGPLTYEQYF.

This rearrangement joins TRBV4-2 to TRBJ1-4; TRBD1 aligns across 9 bases. V gave up 3 bases and J gave up 4 bases; unmatched junction bases: 3. The CDR3 sequence is 15 residues long. Germline assignment: CDR1 LGHNA and CDR2 YNFKEQ. The CDR3 region has the DNA TGTGCCAGCAGCCAGTCGACAGGGGGTAATGAAAAACTGTTTTTT. Translation: CASSQSTGGNEKLFF.

There are a few counts of this clone. The V gene is TRBV6-5, the J gene TRBJ2-2, with 8 bases aligning to TRBD1. CDR1 and CDR2 from the germline V gene are MNHEY and SVGAGI. This CDR3 has 14 residues. V dropped 6 bases and J dropped 6; count of bases not matched to a gene: 6. The CDR3 DNA follows: TGTGCCAGCAGATTCCAGGGGGCCGCCGGGGAGCTGTTTTTT. The encoded protein is CASRFQGAAGELFF.

The chain recombines TRBV6-1 with TRBJ2-2; tentative D call: TRBD1 (6 bases). V lost 6 bases, J lost 9 bases, and 14 bases lay in between. The V gene's germline CDR1 is MNHNS and CDR2 SASEGT. The CDR3 has 13 amino acids. The CDR3 loop reads CASRNPGVRELFF. In DNA form, the CDR3 reads TGTGCCAGCAGAAACCCAGGGGTCCGGGAGCTGTTTTTT.

The CDR3 coding sequence is TGCGCCAGCAGCTTGATGCCTAGCGGGACTAACAATGAGCAGTTCTTC. This codes for CASSLMPSGTNNEQFF. This chain joins TRBV5-1 and TRBJ2-1; 9 bases are a match to TRBD2. With 1 base clipped from V and 5 bases from J, the junction kept 7 bases outside the gene matches. Germline loops: CDR1 SGHRS, CDR2 YFSETQ. The CDR3 covers 16 residues.

The chain uses TRBV6-6 and TRBJ1-5; maybe TRBD1 (6 bases). V was trimmed by 5 bases and J by 1 base, leaving 12 bases between them. Looked up from germline, CDR1 is MNHNY and CDR2 is SVGAGI (reference sequence). The CDR3 is 15 amino acids. The CDR3 region has the DNA TGTGCCAGCAGTGGGAGGGGGGGGAGCAATCAGCCCCAGCATTTT. It translates to CASSGRGGSNQPQHF.

The chain joins TRBV9 to TRBJ2-1; the D call may be TRBD1 or TRBD2 (6 bases each). Germline loops: CDR1 SGDLS, CDR2 YYNGEE. V was shortened by 0 bases and J by 5 bases, with 12 bases between the two germline ends. CDR3 length: 15 residues. Here the CDR3 DNA reads TGTGCCAGCAGCGTAGGGTCGGGGGCAAACAATGAGCAGTTCTTC. Translation: CASSVGSGANNEQFF.

The count of this clone is one. The V gene is TRBV2, the J gene TRBJ1-4; the match to TRBD1 covers 7 bases. V trimming: 10 bases; J trimming: 8 bases; junction bases outside the gene matches: 10. The germline CDR1 and CDR2 sequences are SNHLY and FYNNEI. The CDR3 contains 13 residues. CDR3 protein: CATTRDRTEKLFF. The CDR3 bases are TGTGCCACTACCCGGGACAGAACAGAAAAACTGTTTTTT.

This chain joins TRBV5-1 and TRBJ1-1; D unresolved. CDR3 length: 16 residues. V was clipped by 3 bases and J by 1 base, with 16 bases between them. Germline V CDR1 and CDR2: SGHRS, YFSETQ. The DNA for the CDR3 is TGCGCCAGCAGCTCACAGCCAAGGTTTGAGAACACTGAAGCTTTCTTT. Its translation: CASSSQPRFENTEAFF.

This clone was detected a few times. The CDR3, as DNA: TGTGCCAGCAGTTCAGGGGACGCTGAAGCTTTCTTT. Its translation: CASSSGDAEAFF. The J gene is TRBJ1-1, the V gene TRBV27; tentatively, D is TRBD1 (6 bases). The CDR3 totals 12 residues. Germline loops: CDR1 MNHEY, CDR2 SMNVEV (reference sequence). With 4 bases removed from V and 6 bases from J, the gap between germline ends came to 9 bases.

The chain carries TRBV28 and TRBJ1-2, with 7 bases aligning to TRBD1. Germline V gene data show CDR1 as MDHEN and CDR2 as SYDVKM. V gave up 4 bases and J gave up 4 bases; unmatched junction bases: 15. This CDR3 has 17 residues. For the CDR3, the DNA is TGTGCCAGCAGTTCGCCAGGGACAGCCGGGAGCGTCTATGGCTACACCTTC. Translating it yields CASSSPGTAGSVYGYTF.

As concerns this clone: Within the sample, other DNA sequences also encode this same CDR3. The J gene is TRBJ1-6, the V gene TRBV27; the D is unclear. Germline V lookup: CDR1 MNHEY, CDR2 SMNVEV (reference sequence). V was trimmed by 3 bases and J by 6 bases, leaving 6 bases between them. The CDR3 is made up of 13 amino acids. The CDR3 nucleotides are TGTGCCAGCAGTTTGGGCGGTAATTCACCCCTCCACTTT. The encoded protein is CASSLGGNSPLHF.

The chain combines TRBV6-5 with TRBJ1-4, with 9 bases identical to TRBD1. Looked up from germline, CDR1 is MNHEY and CDR2 is SVGAGI. The CDR3 runs to 12 residues. With 6 bases clipped from V and 14 bases from J, the junction kept 7 bases outside the gene matches. CDR3 protein: CASRSGTGSLFF. CDR3 sequence (DNA): TGTGCCAGCAGATCCGGGACAGGGAGCCTGTTTTTT.